These 18 T cell receptor beta chains were all obtained from the same sample, sequenced in a study of shared clonotypes between healthy human individuals. Measured with immunoSEQ multiplex PCR; TCRdb has only the in-frame clones, and not every one. Of roughly 810,000 clones listed, around 96% are singletons. Terminally differentiated effector memory CD45RA+ cells were excluded from the naive CD8 cells, which were CD45RO-negative and positively selected for CCR7. The sequencing sample was made of naive CD8+ T cells sorted from blood. The receptors originated from a man aged 25-40 years in good health.

The chain combines TRBV11-3 with TRBJ2-1, with D perhaps given as TRBD1 or TRBD2 (5 bases each). Trimming shortened V by 4 bases and J by 0 bases, and 13 bases separated the two germline ends. This CDR3 has 16 amino acids. Germline lookup yields CDR1 SGHNT and CDR2 YENEEA. CDR3 in DNA: TGTGCCAGCAGCTCGGGGCAATTAAACTCCTACAATGAGCAGTTCTTC. Translated, it gives CASSSGQLNSYNEQFF. Filled out from reference TRBV11-3 and TRBJ2-1, the complete variable domain reads EAGVVQSPRYKIIEKKQPVAFWCNPISGHNTLYWYLQNLGQGPELLIRYENEEAVDDSQLPKDRFSAERLKGVDSTLKIQPAELGDSAVYLCASSSGQLNSYNEQFFGPGTRLTVL.

This rearrangement joins TRBV19 to TRBJ2-1; 9 bases line up with TRBD2. This CDR3 spans 15 amino acids. After removal of 5 bases from V and 4 bases from J, the junction contained 6 bases not matched to a gene. The V gene's germline CDR1 is LNHDA and CDR2 SQIVND (reference sequence). The DNA of the CDR3 is TGTGCCAGTAGTGCCGCCAGCGGGGGGTACAATGAGCAGTTCTTC. Translating it yields CASSAASGGYNEQFF.

J is TRBJ2-3 and V is TRBV6-6; D remains unclear. This CDR3 is built from 13 residues. Trimming removed 4 bases at V and 0 bases at J, with 5 bases between. Germline V gives CDR1 MNHNY, CDR2 SVGAGI (reference sequence). The CDR3 DNA follows: TGTGCCAGCAGTTGGATCAGCACAGATACGCAGTATTTT. Protein product: CASSWISTDTQYF.

The chain carries TRBV7-9 and TRBJ2-7; 10 positions match TRBD1. Germline V CDR1 and CDR2: SEHNR, FQNEAQ (reference sequence). The trim removed 4 bases at V and 4 bases at J, leaving 13 bases unmatched. The CDR3 loop spans 17 amino acids. The CDR3 protein is CASSSTSEGTGVYEQYF. CDR3 nucleotides: TGTGCCAGCAGCTCCACCTCCGAAGGGACAGGGGTTTACGAGCAGTACTTC.

This clone was seen a single time. The chain uses TRBV6-5 and TRBJ1-1; D remains unclear. The V end lost 6 bases, the J end lost 1 base, and 9 bases lay between the germline ends. Germline V CDR1 and CDR2: MNHEY, SVGAGI. This CDR3 is 13 amino acids long. The DNA of the CDR3 is TGTGCCAGCAGCCTCATCACGAACACTGAAGCTTTCTTT. This gives the protein CASSLITNTEAFF.

This chain uses TRBV4-1 with TRBJ2-3, with 7 bases aligning to TRBD2. The CDR3 covers 15 residues. The ends lost 0 bases at V and 5 bases at J; junction bases unmatched: 5. Germline V lookup: CDR1 MGHRA, CDR2 YSYEKL. The CDR3 DNA sequence: TGCGCCAGCAGCCAAGAGGAGCGGGATGGAGATACGCAGTATTTT. Protein product: CASSQEERDGDTQYF.

The chain carries TRBV4-3 and TRBJ2-7, with D perhaps given as TRBD1 or TRBD2 (5 bases each). V lost 0 bases to trimming and J lost 1 base, with 10 bases between them. Germline V gene sequence: CDR1 LGHNA, CDR2 YSLEER. The length of the CDR3 is 15 residues. The CDR3 region is CASSQERGPSYEQYF. The CDR3 DNA sequence: TGCGCCAGCAGCCAAGAGAGGGGACCATCCTACGAGCAGTACTTC.

The chain employs TRBV7-6 and TRBJ1-5, with D possibly matching TRBD1 (6 bases). This CDR3 spans 15 amino acids. V gave up 3 bases and J gave up 4 bases, with 13 bases separating them. Germline CDR1 and CDR2: SGHVS and FNYEAQ. CDR3 sequence: CASSLRRGLNQPQHF. The CDR3 DNA follows: TGTGCCAGCAGCTTGCGCAGGGGCTTAAATCAGCCCCAGCATTTT.

V usage is TRBV28 and J usage is TRBJ2-7, with 7 bases that match TRBD1. J was trimmed by 6 bases and V by 6 bases; bases with no gene match: 14. This CDR3 is 15 amino acids long. Per the germline V gene, CDR1 is MDHEN and CDR2 is SYDVKM. The CDR3 region is CASRPWTGILGEQYF. The CDR3 DNA reads TGTGCCAGCAGACCCTGGACAGGCATCCTGGGCGAGCAGTACTTC.

This sequence joins TRBV5-6 and TRBJ2-6; D gene ambiguous. Trimming cost V 1 base and J 1 base, with 0 bases left between them. CDR1 SGHDT and CDR2 YYEEEE come from the germline V gene. The length of the CDR3 is 13 residues. CDR3 in amino acids: CASSLSGANVLTF. The CDR3 DNA reads TGTGCCAGCAGCTTGTCTGGGGCCAACGTCCTGACTTTC.

J is TRBJ1-2 and V is TRBV6-5, with 7 bases that match TRBD1. Germline V gives CDR1 MNHEY, CDR2 SVGAGI. CDR3 length: 15 residues. V shed 6 bases, J shed 3 bases, and the junction held 10 bases outside the gene matches. The CDR3 coding sequence is TGTGCCAGCAGCCCAGACAGGGTGGATGACTATGGCTACACCTTC. Its translation is CASSPDRVDDYGYTF.

The chain employs TRBV2 and TRBJ1-1; 8 nucleotides line up with TRBD1. Germline CDR1 is SNHLY and CDR2 is FYNNEI. CDR3 length equals 13 residues. V lost 2 bases, J lost 4 bases, and 0 bases stayed unmatched. CDR3 DNA: TGTGCCAGCAGTGAAACAGGGGGCACTGAAGCTTTCTTT. Its translation is CASSETGGTEAFF.

This chain links TRBV5-5 with TRBJ2-7; D not resolved. The CDR3 covers 13 residues. Per the germline V gene, CDR1 is SGHKS and CDR2 is YYEKEE (reference sequence). V dropped 0 bases and J dropped 2 bases, with 6 bases sitting between them. The CDR3 DNA reads as TGTGCCAGCAGCTTGGCGGCCCCCTACGAGCAGTACTTC. Protein product: CASSLAAPYEQYF.

The V gene is TRBV7-9, the J gene TRBJ2-7; 12 nucleotides match TRBD2. The J segment lost 7 bases and the V segment lost 2 bases, leaving 6 bases of the junction unmatched. The CDR3 totals 15 residues. Germline V gives CDR1 SEHNR, CDR2 FQNEAQ (reference sequence). DNA of the CDR3: TGTGCCAGCAGCTTACTAGCGGGAGGGCTGGAGGAGCAGTACTTC. Amino acid sequence: CASSLLAGGLEEQYF.

Only one count was recorded for this clone. The rearrangement uses TRBV29-1 and TRBJ2-2, with 11 bases identical to TRBD1. The V gene's germline CDR1 is SQVTM and CDR2 ANQGSEA. The CDR3 has 15 amino acids. V lost 7 bases to trimming and J lost 4 bases; unmatched junction nucleotides: 8. CDR3 sequence (DNA): TGCAGCGCCTCCGGGACAGGGGGTTTCACCGGGGAGCTGTTTTTT. Translation: CSASGTGGFTGELFF.

The rearrangement uses TRBV7-6 and TRBJ2-1, with D maybe TRBD2 (6 bases). The V end was cut by 5 bases, the J end by 3 bases, with 14 bases between. The CDR3 is 15 amino acids. Germline values: CDR1 SGHVS, CDR2 FNYEAQ. DNA for the CDR3: TGTGCCAGCAGCACTACCGCGGAGGGCTACAATGAGCAGTTCTTC. Encoded protein: CASSTTAEGYNEQFF.

The rearrangement joins TRBV27 to TRBJ2-1; 9 bases are shared with TRBD2. The CDR3 covers 12 residues. The germline V gene has CDR1 MNHEY and CDR2 SMNVEV (reference sequence). After removal of 11 bases from V and 9 bases from J, the junction contained 8 bases not matched to a gene. CDR3: CASRTSATEQFF. DNA for the CDR3: TGTGCCTCTCGGACTAGCGCGACTGAGCAGTTCTTC.

The genes are TRBV15 and TRBJ2-7; tentatively, D is TRBD1 (5 bases). Trimming took off 6 bases at V and 2 bases at J, with 5 bases between the two ends. The CDR3 extends over 11 amino acids. CDR1 is LNHNV, CDR2 YYDKDF, per germline (reference sequence). CDR3 protein: CATRTAYEQYF. The CDR3, as DNA: TGTGCCACCAGGACAGCCTACGAGCAGTACTTC.